This entry describes one T cell receptor (beta chain). The entry originates in a study of technical replicates of blood from several donors. Clones were sequenced by immunoSEQ multiplex PCR, and TCRdb holds only the in-frame ones, with some missing. The table shows 84,000 or so clones, with 97% occurring only once. In germline, CDR1 is SGHNT, CDR2 YENEEA. The CDR3 contains 15 residues. The ends lost 3 bases at V and 2 bases at J; junction bases unmatched: 5. The sequencing sample was made of T cells isolated from PBMCs. V usage is TRBV11-3 and J usage is TRBJ2-7, with 9 bases aligning to TRBD1. This receptor was taken from a human donor in good health. Written as DNA, the CDR3 is TGTGCCAGCAGCTTTCTGGGGACAGGGCCCTACGAGCAGTACTTC. Its translation: CASSFLGTGPYEQYF.